These 21 T cell receptor beta chains share one sample of origin, sequenced in a study of CD8+ T cells in alopecia areata. Treatment given: oral pan-JAK inhibitor, 5-10 mg twice daily. RNA, once extracted, was reverse transcribed into cDNA for use as the sequencing template. TCRdb's copy holds only in-frame clones and misses some; the assay was immunoSEQ multiplex PCR. This table has 160,000 or so clones, approximately 52% appearing once. Source: CD4+ T cells sorted from blood, taken at approximately week 61, from a patient treated with tofacitinib. Receptors originate from a human donor with alopecia areata.

The chain employs TRBV7-2 and TRBJ2-3; possibly TRBD2 for D (5 bases). CDR1 and CDR2 (germline): SGHTA, FQGNSA. V lost 4 bases, J lost 8 bases, and 10 bases lay in between. The CDR3 consists of 12 residues. The CDR3 DNA sequence: TGTGCCAGCAGCTCGAGAGGGAGTACGCAGTATTTT. Protein product: CASSSRGSTQYF.

The chain joins TRBV2 to TRBJ2-1, with TRBD2 matching 11 bases. Germline V gene lookup returns CDR1 SNHLY and CDR2 FYNNEI. The CDR3 runs 14 residues. V trimming: 8 bases; J trimming: 9 bases; junction bases outside the gene matches: 9. CDR3 loop: CASGIAGGPSEQFF. DNA of the CDR3: TGTGCCAGCGGGATAGCGGGGGGGCCTAGTGAGCAGTTCTTC.

The V call is TRBV7-2, the J call TRBJ1-1, with D unresolved. The CDR3 totals 15 residues. Looked up from germline, CDR1 is SGHTA and CDR2 is FQGNSA. V lost 6 bases and J lost 1, with 15 bases in between. The CDR3 protein is CASSSQAPKNTEAFF. The CDR3 DNA sequence: TGTGCCAGCAGTTCCCAGGCCCCTAAGAACACTGAAGCTTTCTTT.

This clone was seen once. The chain carries TRBV29-1 and TRBJ2-7; tentatively, D is TRBD2 (5 bases). The CDR3 extends over 11 amino acids. The germline V gene has CDR1 SQVTM and CDR2 ANQGSEA. Trimming left V 4 bases short and J 5 bases short, with 9 bases between. DNA for the CDR3: TGCAGCGTTGTTCGGACTGACGAGCAGTACTTC. Translation: CSVVRTDEQYF.

The chain links TRBV12-5 to TRBJ2-6; TRBD1 aligns across 11 bases. Unmatched junction bases numbered 14, after V lost 4 bases and J lost 0 bases. Germline V lookup: CDR1 LGHNT, CDR2 FRNRAP. CDR3 length: 21 amino acids. The DNA of the CDR3 is TGTGCTAGTGGTTCACGACGGACAGGGGGCGATTTCTCCTCTGGGGCCAACGTCCTGACTTTC. Amino acid sequence: CASGSRRTGGDFSSGANVLTF.

This rearrangement joins TRBV5-1 to TRBJ1-2, with 9 bases that match TRBD1. This CDR3 is 14 amino acids long. V lost 3 bases to trimming and J lost 4 bases; unmatched junction nucleotides: 4. Germline V gene data show CDR1 as SGHRS and CDR2 as YFSETQ. The CDR3 sequence: CASSSGQGSYGYTF. In DNA form, the CDR3 reads TGCGCCAGCAGCTCGGGACAGGGAAGCTATGGCTACACCTTC.

V and J are TRBV5-6 and TRBJ2-5, with D uncertain. V lost 4 bases to trimming and J lost 4 bases, with 17 bases between them. From germline, CDR1 is SGHDT and CDR2 YYEEEE. CDR3 length: 15 amino acids. CDR3 protein: CASSPEPSPGETQYF. For the CDR3, the DNA is TGTGCCAGCAGCCCGGAGCCCTCCCCTGGAGAGACCCAGTACTTC. The full variable domain, with the rest looked up from reference TRBV5-6 and TRBJ2-5, is DAGVTQSPTHLIKTRGQQVTLRCSPKSGHDTVSWYQQALGQGPQFIFQYYEEEERQRGNFPDRFSGHQFPNYSSELNVNALLLGDSALYLCASSPEPSPGETQYFGPGTRLLVL.

V usage is TRBV4-2 and J usage is TRBJ2-3, with a weak D call TRBD2 (7 bases). Per the germline V gene, CDR1 is LGHNA and CDR2 is YNFKEQ. This CDR3 has 17 residues. The V end was cut by 4 bases, the J end by 0 bases, with 17 bases between. The CDR3 region has the DNA TGTGCCAGCAGCCTCAACGGACAGCGGGGTAGCACAGATACGCAGTATTTT. Its translation is CASSLNGQRGSTDTQYF.

The chain recombines TRBV5-1 with TRBJ2-6; no reliable D call. V was trimmed by 0 bases and J by 2 bases, leaving 6 bases between them. Looked up from germline, CDR1 is SGHRS and CDR2 is YFSETQ. The CDR3 covers 15 residues. The CDR3 is CASSLDGPGANVLTF. The CDR3 DNA reads TGCGCCAGCAGCTTGGACGGCCCTGGGGCCAACGTCCTGACTTTC. Drawing the rest from reference TRBV5-1 and TRBJ2-6, the complete variable domain is KAGVTQTPRYLIKTRGQQVTLSCSPISGHRSVSWYQQTPGQGLQFLFEYFSETQRNKGNFPGRFSGRQFSNSRSEMNVSTLELGDSALYLCASSLDGPGANVLTFGAGSRLTVL.

This sequence joins TRBV7-9 and TRBJ1-2; D unclear. Between the trimmed V and J ends, which lost 1 base and 6 bases, there was a span of 9 bases. Germline V lookup: CDR1 SEHNR, CDR2 FQNEAQ (reference sequence). This CDR3 contains 13 residues. The CDR3 loop reads CASSLEVANGYTF. Here the CDR3 DNA reads TGTGCCAGCAGCTTAGAGGTCGCCAATGGCTACACCTTC.

The chain recombines TRBV7-3 with TRBJ1-2, with TRBD1 matching 8 bases. V was pared by 0 bases and J by 5 bases, with 8 bases of the junction left unmatched. CDR1 and CDR2 (germline): SGHTA, FQGTGA. The CDR3 totals 16 residues. The CDR3 bases are TGTGCCAGCAGCTTAACGGCGGGACAGGCCGCGTATGGCTACACCTTC. Protein product: CASSLTAGQAAYGYTF.

This clone was detected a few times. V gene TRBV7-9 combines with J gene TRBJ1-6; D remains unclear. The V gene's germline CDR1 is SEHNR and CDR2 FQNEAQ (reference sequence). CDR3 length equals 12 residues. With 1 base removed from V and 11 bases from J, the gap between germline ends came to 6 bases. The CDR3 sequence: CASSLDRAPLHF. In DNA form, the CDR3 reads TGTGCCAGCAGCTTAGATAGGGCACCCCTCCACTTT. The complete variable domain, with remaining parts taken from reference TRBV7-9 and TRBJ1-6, reads DTGVSQNPRHKITKRGQNVTFRCDPISEHNRLYWYRQTLGQGPEFLTYFQNEAQLEKSRLLSDRFSAERPKGSFSTLEIQRTEQGDSAMYLCASSLDRAPLHFGNGTRLTVT.

The V call is TRBV7-3, the J call TRBJ1-1; D call uncertain. V was trimmed by 0 bases and J by 2 bases, leaving 4 bases between them. CDR3 length: 13 residues. Per the germline V gene, CDR1 is SGHTA and CDR2 is FQGTGA. CDR3 nucleotides: TGTGCCAGCAGCTTAACGGAAAACACTGAAGCTTTCTTT. It encodes CASSLTENTEAFF.

This clone has a handful of counts. V and J are TRBV29-1 and TRBJ1-4, with D perhaps matching TRBD1 (5 bases). The V gene lost 4 bases and the J gene lost 7 bases, with 13 bases spanning the gap. The CDR3 is made up of 13 amino acids. The germline V gene encodes CDR1 SQVTM and CDR2 ANQGSEA. Here the CDR3 reads CSVVSGSGEKLFF. As DNA, the CDR3 is TGCAGCGTTGTCTCAGGGTCGGGTGAAAAACTGTTTTTT.

V is TRBV30 and J is TRBJ1-2; D might be TRBD1 (6 bases). The CDR3 covers 12 residues. V was shortened by 7 bases and J by 4 bases, with 13 bases between the two germline ends. Germline-derived CDR1 and CDR2 are GTSNPN and SVGIG (reference sequence). The CDR3 DNA reads TGTGCCTCAACAGGGATAGTCTATGGCTACACCTTC. Protein: CASTGIVYGYTF.

The rearrangement links TRBV6-5 to TRBJ2-7; D gene unclear. The length of the CDR3 is 11 residues. Deletions cut 5 bases from V and 6 bases from J, with 8 bases between. Germline V gene data show CDR1 as MNHEY and CDR2 as SVGAGI. CDR3 residues: CASSRLGEQYF. The DNA for the CDR3 is TGTGCCAGCAGTCGGTTGGGCGAGCAGTACTTC.

This clone occurred a few times. The chain couples TRBV5-1 to TRBJ1-5; the D gene is possibly TRBD1 (5 bases). Trimming removed 4 bases at V and 0 bases at J, with 17 bases between. CDR1 and CDR2 (germline): SGHRS, YFSETQ. This CDR3 region has 17 residues. For the CDR3, the DNA is TGCGCCAGCAGCCCTATGGCAGTGGGGGTTAGCAATCAGCCCCAGCATTTT. This translates into CASSPMAVGVSNQPQHF.

The rearrangement joins TRBV5-1 to TRBJ2-3; D tentatively reads TRBD1 or TRBD2 (5 bases each). The germline CDR1 and CDR2 sequences are SGHRS and YFSETQ. This CDR3 is 16 amino acids long. Trimming took off 0 bases at V and 3 bases at J, with 14 bases between the two ends. CDR3 coding DNA: TGCGCCAGCAGCTTGGCTGGGGCCTGGGGGACAGATACGCAGTATTTT. Translating gives CASSLAGAWGTDTQYF.

This chain links TRBV5-1 with TRBJ2-5, with TRBD2 matching 8 bases. The CDR3 sequence is 14 residues long. Trimming at V came to 4 bases and at J to 5 bases, leaving 7 bases not matched to a gene. Germline V gives CDR1 SGHRS, CDR2 YFSETQ. The CDR3 loop reads CASSPGTREETQYF. The CDR3 nucleotides read TGCGCCAGCAGCCCTGGGACTAGGGAGGAGACCCAGTACTTC. The full variable domain, with the rest looked up from reference TRBV5-1 and TRBJ2-5, is KAGVTQTPRYLIKTRGQQVTLSCSPISGHRSVSWYQQTPGQGLQFLFEYFSETQRNKGNFPGRFSGRQFSNSRSEMNVSTLELGDSALYLCASSPGTREETQYFGPGTRLLVL.

The CDR3 here is CASSFRTGEAETQYF. In DNA form, the CDR3 reads TGCGCCAGCAGCTTTCGGACAGGGGAGGCAGAGACCCAGTACTTC. The chain carries TRBV5-1 and TRBJ2-5; 9 nucleotides match TRBD1. V lost 2 bases and J lost 4; bases outside the gene matches: 6. The CDR3 length is 15 residues. Germline V gene sequence: CDR1 SGHRS, CDR2 YFSETQ.

This clone was picked up one time. This CDR3 is also generated by other DNA sequences in the sample. Here the CDR3 reads CSVAGLSLNTEAFF. CDR3 nucleotide sequence: TGCAGCGTCGCCGGACTGAGTTTGAACACTGAAGCTTTCTTT. The chain carries TRBV29-1 and TRBJ1-1; D is unresolved. The CDR3 covers 14 residues. V dropped 6 bases and J dropped 0 bases, with 14 bases sitting between them. Germline values: CDR1 SQVTM, CDR2 ANQGSEA.